Reported below is one T cell receptor (beta chain). The data derive from a study of blood T cell repertoires in COVID-19. In the original analysis: Cell counts per sample came from amplifying reference gene primers. Some clones are missing from TCRdb's copy, which holds only in-frame ones; the method was immunoSEQ multiplex PCR. The V and J calls and clone size come from that table; D and trimming were worked out from the DNA. The sample has just under 350,000 clones, about 90% seen once. V was pared by 3 bases and J by 4 bases, with 14 bases between. The CDR3 extends over 15 amino acids. The germline CDR1 and CDR2 sequences are KGHSH and LQKENI. Seattle patients were enrolled while actively infected and followed longitudinally.

The receptor comes from a woman aged 45-65 years with COVID-19, enrolled during active disease. The rearrangement joins TRBV18 to TRBJ2-3, with D maybe TRBD2 (5 bases). Sequencing was carried out using peripheral blood. CDR3 in amino acids: CASSPPGGYADTQYF. In nucleotides, the CDR3 is TGTGCCAGCTCACCGCCGGGCGGGTACGCAGATACGCAGTATTTT.